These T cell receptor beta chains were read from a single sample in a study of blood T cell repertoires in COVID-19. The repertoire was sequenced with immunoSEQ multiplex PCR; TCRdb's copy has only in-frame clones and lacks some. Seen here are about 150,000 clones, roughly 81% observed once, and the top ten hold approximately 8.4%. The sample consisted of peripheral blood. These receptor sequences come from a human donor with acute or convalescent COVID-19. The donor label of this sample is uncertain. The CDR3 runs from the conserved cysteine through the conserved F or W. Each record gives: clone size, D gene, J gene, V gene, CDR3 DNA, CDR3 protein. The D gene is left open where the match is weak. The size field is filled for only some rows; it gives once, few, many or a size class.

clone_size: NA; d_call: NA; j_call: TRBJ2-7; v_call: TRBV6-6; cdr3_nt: TGTGCCAGCCAACTGGGGGCGCAACTGGGCGAGCAGTACTTC; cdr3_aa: CASQLGAQLGEQYF
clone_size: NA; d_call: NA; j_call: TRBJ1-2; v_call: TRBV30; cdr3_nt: TGTGCCTGGCATCAATGGGGGGAGGGGAACTATGGCTACACCTTC; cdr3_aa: CAWHQWGEGNYGYTF
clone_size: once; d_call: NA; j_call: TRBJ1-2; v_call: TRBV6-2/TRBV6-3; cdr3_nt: TGTGCCAGCAGTTACTCGGGGGGTCCCTATGGCTACACCTTC; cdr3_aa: CASSYSGGPYGYTF
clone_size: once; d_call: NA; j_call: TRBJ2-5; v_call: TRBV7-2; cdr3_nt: TGTGCCAGCAGCTTAAGAGGGGGAGAGACCCAGTACTTC; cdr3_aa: CASSLRGGETQYF
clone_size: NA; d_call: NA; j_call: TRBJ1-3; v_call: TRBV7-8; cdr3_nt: TGTGCCAGCAGCTTACGCTCGGCGGATGGAAACACCATATATTTT; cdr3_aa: CASSLRSADGNTIYF
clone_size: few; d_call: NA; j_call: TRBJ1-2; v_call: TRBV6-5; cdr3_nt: TGTGCCAGCAGTTATTCGGGGTTGGAGGGCTACACCTTC; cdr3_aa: CASSYSGLEGYTF
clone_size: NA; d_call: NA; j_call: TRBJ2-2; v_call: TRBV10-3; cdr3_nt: TGTGCCATCCGAACGGGGGAGAACACCGGGGAGCTGTTTTTT; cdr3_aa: CAIRTGENTGELFF
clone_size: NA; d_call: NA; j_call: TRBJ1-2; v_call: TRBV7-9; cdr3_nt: TGTGCCAGCAGTGGGGCCTATGGCTACACCTTC; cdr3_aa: CASSGAYGYTF
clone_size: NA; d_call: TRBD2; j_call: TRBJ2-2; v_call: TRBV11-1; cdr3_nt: TGTGCCAGCAGCACCCAGCGGGGGGGCACCGGGGAGCTGTTTTTT; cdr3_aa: CASSTQRGGTGELFF
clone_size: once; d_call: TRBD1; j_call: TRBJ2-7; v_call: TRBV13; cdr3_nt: TGTGCCAGCAGCTTAGGGACAGGGTCGAACGAGCAGTACTTC; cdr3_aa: CASSLGTGSNEQYF
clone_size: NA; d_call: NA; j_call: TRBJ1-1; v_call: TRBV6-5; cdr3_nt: TGTGCCAGCAGTTACTCACGGCAGGCTAACACTGAAGCTTTCTTT; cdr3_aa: CASSYSRQANTEAFF
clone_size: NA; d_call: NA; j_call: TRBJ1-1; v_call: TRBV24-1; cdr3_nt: TGTGCCACCAGAGGAGGTCGGAACACTGAAGCTTTCTTT; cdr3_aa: CATRGGRNTEAFF
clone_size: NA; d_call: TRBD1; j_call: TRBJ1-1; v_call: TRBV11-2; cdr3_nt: TGTGCCAGCAGACCCCGGGACAGGGTTTGGAGCACTGAAGCTTTCTTT; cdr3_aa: CASRPRDRVWSTEAFF
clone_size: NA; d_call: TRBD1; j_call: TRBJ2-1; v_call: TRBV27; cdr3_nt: TGTGCCAGCAGCTGGGTACAGGGGAATGAGCAGTTCTTC; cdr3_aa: CASSWVQGNEQFF
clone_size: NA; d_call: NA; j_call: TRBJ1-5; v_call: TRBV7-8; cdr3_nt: TGTGCCAGCAGCTTAGGAGGGAATAGCAATCAGCCCCAGCATTTT; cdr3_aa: CASSLGGNSNQPQHF
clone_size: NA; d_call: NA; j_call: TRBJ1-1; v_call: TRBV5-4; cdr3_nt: TGTGCCAGCAGCCAGAACACTGAAGCTTTCTTT; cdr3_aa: CASSQNTEAFF
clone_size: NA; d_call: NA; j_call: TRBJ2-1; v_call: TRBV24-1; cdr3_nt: TGTGCCACCAGTGATTTGCCAGGGATGGGTGAGCAGTTCTTC; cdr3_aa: CATSDLPGMGEQFF
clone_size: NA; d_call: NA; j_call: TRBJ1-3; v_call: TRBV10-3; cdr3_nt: TGTGCCATCAGTGAAGACAGGCGTCTCTCTGGAAACACCATATATTTT; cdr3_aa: CAISEDRRLSGNTIYF
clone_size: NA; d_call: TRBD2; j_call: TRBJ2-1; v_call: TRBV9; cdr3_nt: TGTGCCAGCAGCGTCCTAGCGGGGGGGCCCGCCTACAATGAGCAGTTCTTC; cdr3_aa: CASSVLAGGPAYNEQFF
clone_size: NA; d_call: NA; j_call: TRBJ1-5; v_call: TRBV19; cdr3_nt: TGTGCCAGTAGTGGGGCGCAGAGGCATCAGCCCCAGCATTTT; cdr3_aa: CASSGAQRHQPQHF
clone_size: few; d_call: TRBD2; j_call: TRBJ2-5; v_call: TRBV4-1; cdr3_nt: TGCGCCAGCAGCCCTCGGGGAGCGGGGGGGATGGAGACCCAGTACTTC; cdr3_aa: CASSPRGAGGMETQYF
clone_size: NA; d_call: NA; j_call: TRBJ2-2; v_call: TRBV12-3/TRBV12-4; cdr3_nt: TGTGCCAGCACCTCCACCGGGGAGCTGTTTTTT; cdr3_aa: CASTSTGELFF
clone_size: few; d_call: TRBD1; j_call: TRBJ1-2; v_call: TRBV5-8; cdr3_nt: TGTGCCAGCAGTTCCGGGACAGTCTATGGCTACACCTTC; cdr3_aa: CASSSGTVYGYTF
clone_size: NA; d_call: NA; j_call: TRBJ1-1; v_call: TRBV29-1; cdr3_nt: TGCAGCGCCGACATGTACACTGAAGCTTTCTTT; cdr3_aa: CSADMYTEAFF
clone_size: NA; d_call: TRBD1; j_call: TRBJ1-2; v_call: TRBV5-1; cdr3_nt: TGCGCCAGCAGCCCCCGACAGGGGTTACATGGCTACACCTTC; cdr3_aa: CASSPRQGLHGYTF
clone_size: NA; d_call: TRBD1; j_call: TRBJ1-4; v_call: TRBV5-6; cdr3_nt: TGTGCCAGCAGCCCAGGGACGGGACAGGGAAATGAAAAACTGTTTTTT; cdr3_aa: CASSPGTGQGNEKLFF
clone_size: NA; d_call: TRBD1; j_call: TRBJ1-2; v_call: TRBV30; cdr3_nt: TGTGCCTCCCGGGACAGGGGGAACTATGGCTACACCTTC; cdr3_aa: CASRDRGNYGYTF
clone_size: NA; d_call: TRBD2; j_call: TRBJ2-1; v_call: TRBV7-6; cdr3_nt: TGTGCCAGCAGCTCGACCCTAGCGGGGGGCAGTATCTTC; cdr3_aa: CASSSTLAGGSIF
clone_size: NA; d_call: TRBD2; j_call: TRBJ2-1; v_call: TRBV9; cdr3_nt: TGTGCCAGCAGCGTCGCGGGGACTAGCGGCTACAATGAGCAGTTCTTC; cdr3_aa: CASSVAGTSGYNEQFF
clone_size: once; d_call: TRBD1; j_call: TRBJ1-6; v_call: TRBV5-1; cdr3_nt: TGCGCCAGCAGCTTGAGACAGGGGGAGAATTCACCCCTCCACTTT; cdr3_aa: CASSLRQGENSPLHF
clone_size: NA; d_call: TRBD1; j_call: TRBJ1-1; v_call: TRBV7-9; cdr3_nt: TGTGCCAGCAGCTTATTGGGACAGGGACCAGCTTTCTTT; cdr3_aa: CASSLLGQGPAFF
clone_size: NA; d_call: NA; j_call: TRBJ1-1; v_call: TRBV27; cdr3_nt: TGTGCCAGCAGGCTAGCGGGCGGGGTCACTGAAGCTTTCTTT; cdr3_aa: CASRLAGGVTEAFF
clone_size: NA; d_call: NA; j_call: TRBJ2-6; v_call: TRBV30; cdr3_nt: TGTGCCTGGAGTAGAGGCTCTGGGGCCAACGTCCTGACTTTC; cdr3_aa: CAWSRGSGANVLTF
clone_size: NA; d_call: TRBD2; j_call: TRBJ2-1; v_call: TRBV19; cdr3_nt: TGTGCCAGTAGTACAAATAGCGGGGGGCCTAACAATGAGCAGTTCTTC; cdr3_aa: CASSTNSGGPNNEQFF
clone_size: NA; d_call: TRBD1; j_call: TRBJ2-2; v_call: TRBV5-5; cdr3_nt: TGTGCCAGCAGCTTGGGTCAGGGGGTTAATACCGGGGAGCTGTTTTTT; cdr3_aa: CASSLGQGVNTGELFF